Listed below are T cell receptor beta chains from one sample, sequenced in a study of type 1 and type 2 diabetes patients. TCRdb analysed the multiplex PCR reads with MiXCR anew, one entry per CDR3 protein. The repertoire includes about 270,000 distinct CDR3 sequences, around 47% of them detected once, and about 13% sits in the top ten. Sequencing input: peripheral blood mononuclear cells (PBMCs). Receptors were obtained from a young man with type 2 diabetes. CDR3s include the opening cysteine and the closing phenylalanine or tryptophan. The D gene is left open where the match is weak. Rows give clone size only sometimes, using once, few, many, or a class for an expanded clone.

TRBJ2-7	TRBV27	NA	NA	CASSLSDGSSYEQYF	TGTGCCAGCAGTTTAAGTGACGGGAGCTCCTACGAGCAGTACTTC
TRBJ1-2	TRBV12-3/TRBV12-4	few	NA	CASSSQGDYGYTF	TGTGCCAGCAGTTCACAGGGAGACTATGGCTACACCTTC
TRBJ2-1	TRBV10-3	few	NA	CAILQEPGPRPSYNEQFF	TGTGCCATCCTCCAGGAACCTGGCCCAAGGCCGTCCTACAATGAGCAGTTCTTC
TRBJ2-4	TRBV5-8	NA	TRBD2	CASTPGGDPKNIQYF	TGTGCCAGCACCCCCGGGGGGGATCCCAAAAACATTCAGTACTTC
TRBJ1-4	TRBV7-9	once	NA	CASSSDRSTNEKLFF	TGTGCCAGCAGCTCCGACCGATCTACTAATGAAAAACTGTTTTTT
TRBJ1-1	TRBV19	NA	NA	CASSIAARTYTEAFF	TGTGCCAGTAGTATAGCGGCCCGAACCTACACTGAAGCTTTCTTT
TRBJ2-1	TRBV20-1	NA	NA	CSLRGRSYNEQLF	TGCAGTCTCAGAGGGAGGAGCTACAATGAGCAGCTCTTC
TRBJ1-1	TRBV20-1	NA	TRBD1	CSATGQGATMNTEAFF	TGCAGTGCTACGGGACAGGGGGCTACGATGAACACTGAAGCTTTCTTT
TRBJ1-1	TRBV7-9	NA	NA	CASSSPGSTEAFF	TGTGCCAGCAGCTCCCCGGGCTCCACTGAAGCTTTCTTT
TRBJ2-5	TRBV6-5	once	TRBD1	CASSSSTGVGEETQYF	TGTGCCAGCAGTTCCTCGACAGGGGTCGGTGAAGAGACCCAGTACTTC
TRBJ2-1	TRBV7-2	NA	NA	CASSPGDLRCYNEQFF	TGTGCCAGCAGTCCCGGGGACTTGCGCTGCTACAATGAGCAGTTCTTC
TRBJ2-1	TRBV2	NA	NA	CASAVGGISNEQFF	TGTGCCAGCGCCGTAGGAGGGATTAGCAATGAGCAGTTCTTC
TRBJ1-1	TRBV19	NA	NA	CASRLRGGTEAFF	TGTGCCAGTAGGCTGAGGGGGGGCACTGAAGCTTTCTTT
TRBJ2-7	TRBV5-1	NA	NA	CASSPRGAEQYF	TGCGCCAGCAGTCCCCGGGGGGCGGAGCAGTACTTC
TRBJ1-2	TRBV19	NA	TRBD1	CASLHETGDREDYGYTF	TGTGCCAGTCTACACGAGACTGGGGACAGGGAAGACTATGGCTACACCTTC
TRBJ2-5	TRBV20-1	NA	NA	CSAKTSTDYQETQYF	TGCAGTGCTAAAACGTCGACAGATTATCAAGAGACCCAGTACTTC
TRBJ1-2	TRBV20-1	NA	NA	CSARDLSVSDGHGYTF	TGCAGTGCTAGAGATTTGTCAGTCTCCGATGGGCATGGCTACACCTTC
TRBJ2-6	TRBV7-8	NA	TRBD1	CASSLKTGPGSGANVLIF	TGTGCCAGCAGCTTAAAGACAGGGCCAGGCTCTGGGGCCAACGTCCTGATTTTC
TRBJ2-5	TRBV14	once	NA	CASSRGTSVGTQYF	TGTGCCAGCAGCCGGGGGACATCGGTAGGGACCCAGTACTTC
TRBJ2-2	TRBV2	NA	TRBD1	CASMYQGAGTGELFF	TGTGCCAGCATGTACCAGGGGGCTGGCACCGGGGAGCTGTTTTTT
TRBJ2-6	TRBV6-1	NA	NA	CASVSSGANVLTF	TGTGCCAGCGTCAGCTCTGGGGCCAACGTCCTGACTTTC
TRBJ2-1	TRBV9	NA	TRBD2	CASSASGGINNEQFF	TGTGCCAGCAGCGCTAGCGGGGGGATCAACAATGAGCAGTTCTTC
TRBJ1-2	TRBV24-1	NA	NA	CATSDFGGRGYTF	TGTGCCACCAGTGATTTTGGAGGGCGAGGCTACACCTTC
TRBJ2-5	TRBV6-5	few	NA	CASSEAGGGLETQYF	TGTGCCAGCAGTGAAGCTGGGGGGGGCCTAGAGACCCAGTACTTC
TRBJ1-5	TRBV12-3/TRBV12-4	once	NA	CASRAGGNQPQHF	TGTGCCAGCAGGGCAGGGGGCAATCAGCCCCAGCATTTT
TRBJ2-7	TRBV30	NA	NA	CAWSGGLTGHFSYEQYF	TGTGCCTGGAGTGGGGGATTAACGGGACACTTTTCTTACGAGCAGTACTTC
TRBJ2-1	TRBV7-2	many	TRBD2	CASSQRTSGGAAYNEQFF	TGTGCCAGCAGCCAAAGGACTAGCGGGGGGGCGGCCTACAATGAGCAGTTCTTC
TRBJ2-3	TRBV9	NA	NA	CASSGFADTQYF	TGTGCCAGCAGTGGATTCGCAGATACGCAGTATTTT
TRBJ1-6	TRBV30	NA	TRBD1	CAWRNSQSDRDYSPLHF	TGTGCCTGGAGAAATAGTCAGTCGGACAGGGATTATTCACCCCTCCACTTT
TRBJ2-1	TRBV7-9	NA	NA	CASSLATPTNEQFF	TGTGCCAGCAGCTTAGCTACGCCTACGAATGAGCAGTTCTTC
TRBJ2-7	TRBV12-3/TRBV12-4	few	NA	CASSLQISYEQYF	TGTGCCAGCAGTTTACAGATCTCCTACGAGCAGTACTTC
TRBJ1-2	TRBV18	NA	NA	CASSPPSGTEIYGYTF	TGTGCCAGCTCACCGCCATCTGGGACGGAAATATATGGCTACACCTTC
TRBJ1-4	TRBV7-2	NA	NA	CASSLVRAPNEKLFF	TGTGCCAGCAGCTTAGTCAGGGCCCCCAATGAAAAACTGTTTTTT
TRBJ1-2	TRBV6-5	few	NA	CASSSITGIYGYTF	TGTGCCAGCAGTTCCATTACAGGGATCTATGGCTACACCTTC
TRBJ2-1	TRBV20-1	few	NA	CSARDGTYNEQFF	TGCAGTGCTAGGGACGGTACCTACAATGAGCAGTTCTTC
TRBJ2-7	TRBV11-2	few	NA	CASVPRGAASYEQYF	TGTGCCAGCGTTCCGAGAGGAGCGGCCTCCTACGAGCAGTACTTC
TRBJ2-7	TRBV12-3/TRBV12-4	NA	NA	CASSLRESEQYF	TGTGCCAGCAGTTTACGGGAGAGCGAGCAGTACTTC
TRBJ2-5	TRBV19	NA	NA	CARRSPWRQPKGETQYF	TGTGCCAGAAGATCCCCCTGGAGGCAGCCTAAGGGGGAGACCCAGTACTTC
TRBJ2-1	TRBV11-3	NA	NA	CASSSLEGPGNEQFF	TGTGCCAGCAGCTCCCTGGAGGGCCCGGGGAATGAGCAGTTCTTC